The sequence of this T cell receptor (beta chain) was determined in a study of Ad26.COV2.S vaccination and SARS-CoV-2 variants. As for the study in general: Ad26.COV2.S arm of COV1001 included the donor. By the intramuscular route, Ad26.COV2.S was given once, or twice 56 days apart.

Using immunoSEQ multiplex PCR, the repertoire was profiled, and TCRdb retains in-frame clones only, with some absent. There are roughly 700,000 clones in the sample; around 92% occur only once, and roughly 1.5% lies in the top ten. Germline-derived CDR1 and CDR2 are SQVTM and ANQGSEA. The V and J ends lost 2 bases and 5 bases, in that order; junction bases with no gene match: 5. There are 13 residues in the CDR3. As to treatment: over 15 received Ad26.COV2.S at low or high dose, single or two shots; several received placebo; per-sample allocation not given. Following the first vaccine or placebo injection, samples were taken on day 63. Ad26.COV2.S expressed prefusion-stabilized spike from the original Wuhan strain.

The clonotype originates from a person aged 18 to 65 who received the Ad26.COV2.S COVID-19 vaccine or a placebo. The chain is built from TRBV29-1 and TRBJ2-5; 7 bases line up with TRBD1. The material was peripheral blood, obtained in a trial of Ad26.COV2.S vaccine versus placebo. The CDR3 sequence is CSVEPGTAETQYF. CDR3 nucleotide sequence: TGCAGCGTTGAACCGGGGACAGCGGAGACCCAGTACTTC.